Sequencing of this T cell receptor (beta chain) was carried out in a study of T cell responses to AZD1222 COVID-19 vaccine. Across the whole study: Timing groups of about 4 and about 12 weeks for second doses were pooled. Study-wide findings and caveats: In a largely white British group with more females than males, clonal diversity was possibly underestimated.

This CDR3 spans 17 amino acids. The V gene end was trimmed by 0 bases and the J gene end by 1 base; junction bases not matched to a gene: 8. CDR1 is MGHRA and CDR2 is YSYEKL in the germline V gene. A note on this clone: The antigen remains unidentified.

Profiling relied on immunoSEQ multiplex PCR, and the TCRdb table lists in-frame clones only, not all of them. The table has under 150,000 clones, roughly 90% seen once. This material consisted of peripheral blood, taken on day 0 of AZD1222 vaccination. The origin of this receptor is an adult in good health. V and J are TRBV4-1 and TRBJ1-2; 7 nucleotides line up with TRBD1. The CDR3 is CASSQDHGTARNYGYTF. The CDR3 bases are TGCGCCAGCAGCCAAGATCATGGGACAGCCCGTAACTATGGCTACACCTTC.